This T cell receptor (beta chain) was sequenced in a study of blood T cell repertoires in COVID-19. At the level of the study: Sites across the United States, Italy and Spain contributed samples from acute and convalescent COVID-19. T cells, B-cell-depleted T cells, or PBMCs supplied cDNA or gDNA.

Methods used by the authors: Amplified reference gene primers provided the basis for estimating nucleated cell counts. The assay was immunoSEQ multiplex PCR, and TCRdb's table has in-frame clones only and misses some. Clonal size and the V and J genes are those of that table, whereas D and trimming came from the DNA. Of about 240,000 clones in the sample, approximately 80% were seen once. V gave up 3 bases and J gave up 5 bases, with 7 bases separating them. The CDR3 consists of 12 residues. The genes are TRBV12-3 or TRBV12-4 and TRBJ1-1; D is unresolved. The origin of this receptor is a woman aged 80 or over with acute or convalescent COVID-19. The sample comprised peripheral blood. The CDR3 is CASSFKRTEAFF. The CDR3 nucleotides are TGTGCCAGCAGTTTTAAGAGGACTGAAGCTTTCTTT.